One and the same sample provided the 14 T cell receptor beta chains below, sequenced in a study of blood T cell repertoires in COVID-19. Clones were read by immunoSEQ multiplex PCR, and TCRdb kept only the in-frame ones, dropping some. The data contain around 140,000 clones, 88% of them singletons. Material for sequencing was peripheral blood. These receptors came from a human donor in a cohort sampled during active COVID-19.

V gene TRBV2 combines with J gene TRBJ2-7; the D gene is possibly TRBD1 (6 bases). Germline V gives CDR1 SNHLY, CDR2 FYNNEI. Trimming removed 7 bases at V and 2 bases at J, with 12 bases between. The CDR3 has 13 amino acids. CDR3 in DNA: TGTGCCAGCAATGACAGGATCACCTACGAGCAGTACTTC. This codes for CASNDRITYEQYF.

J is TRBJ1-1 and V is TRBV12-5; TRBD1 might be the D (5 bases). Trimming took 5 bases from V and 6 from J, leaving 19 bases between them. From germline, CDR1 is LGHNT and CDR2 FRNRAP. The CDR3 length is 15 residues. The CDR3 sequence is CASGVRGARLSEAFF. In DNA, the CDR3 is TGTGCTAGTGGTGTGCGCGGGGCGCGACTCTCTGAAGCTTTCTTT.

The CDR3 nucleotides are TGTGCCAGCAGCTTGGTCGGGGAGGGGACGCAGTATTTT. Its translation is CASSLVGEGTQYF. The rearrangement uses TRBV5-6 and TRBJ2-3, with 7 bases fitting TRBD2. The J segment lost 9 bases and the V segment lost 0 bases, leaving 4 bases of the junction unmatched. The germline CDR1 and CDR2 sequences are SGHDT and YYEEEE. The length of the CDR3 is 13 residues.

This chain connects TRBV19 to TRBJ1-2; 12 bases are a match to TRBD1. The CDR3 is 16 residues long. J lost 6 bases, V lost 6 bases, and 11 bases had no gene match. CDR1 and CDR2 (germline): LNHDA, SQIVND (reference sequence). CDR3 nucleotides: TGTGCCAGTAGACCCCCAGTGGGACAGGGGGCCGATGGCTACACCTTC. Its protein is CASRPPVGQGADGYTF.

V is TRBV27 and J is TRBJ1-5; 7 nucleotides align to TRBD1. The CDR3 is made up of 16 amino acids. The germline CDR1 and CDR2 sequences are MNHEY and SMNVEV (reference sequence). V lost 2 bases to trimming and J lost 0 bases; unmatched junction nucleotides: 4. The CDR3 is CASSLKGAYSNQPQHF. The CDR3 nucleotides read TGTGCCAGCAGTTTAAAGGGGGCCTATAGCAATCAGCCCCAGCATTTT.

This clone was detected only a few times. This chain connects TRBV7-9 to TRBJ2-2; 8 bases align to TRBD1. This CDR3 is built from 15 residues. V dropped 11 bases and J dropped 2; count of bases not matched to a gene: 10. Germline CDR1 is SEHNR and CDR2 is FQNEAQ (reference sequence). In DNA form, the CDR3 reads TGTGCCCGATCCGGAGCAGGGGGCAACACCGGGGAGCTGTTTTTT. Translation gives CARSGAGGNTGELFF.

The gene calls are TRBV11-3 and TRBJ2-2; D unresolved. There are 14 residues in the CDR3. Germline lookup yields CDR1 SGHNT and CDR2 YENEEA. The V end lost 3 bases, the J end lost 4 bases, and 9 bases lay between the germline ends. CDR3 loop: CASSFFRGTGELFF. The DNA for the CDR3 is TGTGCCAGCAGCTTTTTCCGCGGCACCGGGGAGCTGTTTTTT.

The chain uses TRBV30 and TRBJ2-3; no reliable D call. This CDR3 region has 14 residues. The ends were cut back, 0 bases at V and 2 bases at J, with 9 bases in the middle. Per the germline V gene, CDR1 is GTSNPN and CDR2 is SVGIG (reference sequence). The CDR3 protein is CAWSVRAVTDTQYF. The CDR3 bases are TGTGCCTGGAGTGTTCGAGCTGTCACAGATACGCAGTATTTT.

This chain connects TRBV30 to TRBJ1-2, with D tentatively TRBD1 (6 bases). Germline lookup yields CDR1 GTSNPN and CDR2 SVGIG (reference sequence). The CDR3 runs 13 residues. The V end lost 2 bases, the J end lost 2 bases, and 9 bases lay between the germline ends. The CDR3 DNA reads TGTGCCTGGAGTAACGGACAGAACTATGGCTACACCTTC. This gives the protein CAWSNGQNYGYTF.

This clone was observed a few times. The J gene is TRBJ2-2, the V gene TRBV3-1 (or the pseudogene TRBV3-2), with D tentatively TRBD2 (6 bases). Trimming cost V 7 bases and J 0 bases, with 21 bases left between them. The germline V gene encodes CDR1 LGHDT and CDR2 YNNKEL (reference sequence). This CDR3 spans 18 amino acids. Here the CDR3 reads CASIFTSPRGTNTGELFF. The CDR3 nucleotides are TGTGCCAGCATCTTTACCTCCCCCCGGGGGACGAACACCGGGGAGCTGTTTTTT.

The chain has TRBV5-6 and TRBJ1-5, with TRBD1 matching 12 bases. The CDR3 covers 16 residues. V trimming: 2 bases; J trimming: 5 bases; junction bases outside the gene matches: 5. Germline CDR1 reads SGHDT; CDR2 reads YYEEEE. In DNA form, the CDR3 reads TGTGCCAGCAGCTTCGACCGGGACAGGGGGCATCAGCCCCAGCATTTT. Translation: CASSFDRDRGHQPQHF.

This chain uses TRBV10-1 with TRBJ1-5; no firm D call. V was clipped by 3 bases and J by 2 bases, with 14 bases between them. The CDR3 runs 16 residues. Germline-derived CDR1 and CDR2 are WNHNN and SYGVQD (reference sequence). In DNA, the CDR3 is TGCGCCAGCAGTGAACGGGGTCCGGGAGGCAATCAGCCCCAGCATTTT. Protein product: CASSERGPGGNQPQHF.

The rearrangement uses TRBV24-1 and TRBJ2-5; D may be TRBD1 (5 bases). V lost 3 bases, J lost 2 bases, and 15 bases lay in between. Germline CDR1 and CDR2: KGHDR and SFDVKD. This CDR3 has 16 amino acids. The CDR3 loop reads CATSDDARVGQETQYF. The CDR3 region has the DNA TGTGCCACCAGTGATGACGCCAGGGTAGGGCAAGAGACCCAGTACTTC.

This clone was observed a single time. The V gene is TRBV18, the J gene TRBJ1-4; D might be TRBD1 (6 bases). The CDR3 is made up of 16 amino acids. Trimming cost V 4 bases and J 7 bases, with 19 bases left between them. CDR1 is KGHSH and CDR2 is LQKENI in the germline V gene. The CDR3 bases are TGTGCCAGCTCACTCGAATTACAGGGTGCGGGTGAAAAACTGTTTTTT. This sequence encodes CASSLELQGAGEKLFF.